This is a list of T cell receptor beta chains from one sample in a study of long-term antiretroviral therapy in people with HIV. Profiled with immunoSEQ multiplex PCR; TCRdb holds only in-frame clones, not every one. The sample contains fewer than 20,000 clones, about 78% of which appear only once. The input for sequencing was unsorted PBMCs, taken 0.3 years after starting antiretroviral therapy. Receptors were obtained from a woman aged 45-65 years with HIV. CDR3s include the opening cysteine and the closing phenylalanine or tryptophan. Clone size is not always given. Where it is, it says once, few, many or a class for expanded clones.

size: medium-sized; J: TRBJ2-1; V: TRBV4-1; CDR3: CASSQDLGGADNEQFF
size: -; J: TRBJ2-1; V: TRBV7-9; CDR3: CASSSVAGGSYNEQFF
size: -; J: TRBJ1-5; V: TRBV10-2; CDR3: CASSESTSNQPQHF
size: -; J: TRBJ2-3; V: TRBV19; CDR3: CASSIDNGLAGTDTQYF
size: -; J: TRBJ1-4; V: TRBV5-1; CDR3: CASSLAGTRNEKLFF
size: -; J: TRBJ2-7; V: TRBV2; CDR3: CASSEYGEQYF
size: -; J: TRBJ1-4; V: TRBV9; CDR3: CASSVAEGKLFF
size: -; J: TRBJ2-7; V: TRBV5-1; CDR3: CASSFEGYEQYF
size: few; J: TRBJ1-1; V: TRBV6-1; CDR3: CASRIRMNTEAFF
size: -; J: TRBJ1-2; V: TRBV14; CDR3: CASSPETAHYGYTF
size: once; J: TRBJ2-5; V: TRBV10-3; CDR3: CAISDPGASGETQYF
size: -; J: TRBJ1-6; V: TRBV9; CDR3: CASSVREGYGSPLHF
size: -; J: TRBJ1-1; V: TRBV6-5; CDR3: CASTPAGGTEAFF
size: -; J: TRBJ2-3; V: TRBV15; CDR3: CATSRGPDTQYF
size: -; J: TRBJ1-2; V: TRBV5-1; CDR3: CASSSGQGWYYGYTF
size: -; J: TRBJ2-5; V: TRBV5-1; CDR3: CASSAFVGKTETQYF
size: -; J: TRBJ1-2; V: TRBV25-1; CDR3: CASSDQGSNYGYTF
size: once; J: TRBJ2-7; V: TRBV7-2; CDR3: CASSLDRVKQYF
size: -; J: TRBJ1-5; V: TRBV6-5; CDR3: CASRRTVSNQPQHF
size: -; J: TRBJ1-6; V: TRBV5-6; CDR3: CASSLAAGLNNSPLHF
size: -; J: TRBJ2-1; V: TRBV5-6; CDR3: CASSLYNEQFF